One sample yielded the 18 T cell receptor beta chains listed below, sequenced in a study of blood T cell repertoires in COVID-19. Libraries were prepared by immunoSEQ multiplex PCR; TCRdb keeps only in-frame clonotypes and omits some of them. This sample has about 280,000 clones, with roughly 87% found just once. Material for sequencing was PBMCs or T cells enriched from blood (not recorded which). The receptors were gathered from a woman aged 25 to 39 who had recovered from COVID-19.

This chain links TRBV10-2 with TRBJ2-1; TRBD1 matches 8 bases. The CDR3 contains 15 residues. Germline V CDR1 and CDR2: WSHSY, SAAADI. Losses at the gene ends were 6 bases for V and 8 bases for J; bases not matched to a gene: 12. The CDR3 DNA is TGCGCCAGCAGCGAGACGAGGGCAGGGGGCGATGAGCAGTTCTTC. Amino acids: CASSETRAGGDEQFF.

The chain recombines TRBV28 with TRBJ1-5; D remains unclear. Germline CDR1 is MDHEN and CDR2 is SYDVKM. Trimming took 4 bases from V and 1 from J, leaving 17 bases between them. This CDR3 is built from 17 residues. The CDR3 protein is CASSSVRGRLSNQPQHF. The CDR3 DNA reads TGTGCCAGCAGTTCGGTACGCGGGAGACTAAGCAATCAGCCCCAGCATTTT.

The genes are TRBV6-2 or TRBV6-3 and TRBJ1-2; 9 bases line up with TRBD1. This CDR3 comprises 15 residues. Trimming took 6 bases from V and 3 from J; bases not matched to a gene: 8. CDR1 and CDR2 (germline): MNHEY, SVGEGT. The CDR3 sequence: CASSNTTGGYYGYTF. In DNA form, the CDR3 reads TGTGCCAGCAGCAATACAACAGGGGGCTACTATGGCTACACCTTC.

The V call is TRBV10-3, the J call TRBJ2-5; TRBD1 aligns across 11 bases. Losses at the gene ends were 8 bases for V and 5 bases for J; bases not matched to a gene: 7. Germline V gives CDR1 ENHRY, CDR2 SYGVKD. This CDR3 region has 14 residues. The CDR3 bases are TGTGCCATCTCCGGGACAGGGGGAACTGAGACCCAGTACTTC. Translated, it gives CAISGTGGTETQYF.

The chain uses TRBV7-6 and TRBJ2-7, with 8 bases that match TRBD2. Unmatched junction bases numbered 19, after V lost 8 bases and J lost 4 bases. Germline V gene sequence: CDR1 SGHVS, CDR2 FNYEAQ. The CDR3 consists of 17 residues. The CDR3 protein is CASPGLGPRRGGYEQYF. DNA for the CDR3: TGTGCCAGCCCGGGACTAGGTCCTCGCCGAGGAGGTTACGAGCAGTACTTC.

The chain is built from TRBV6-5 and TRBJ2-5; D is uncertain. Germline V gene sequence: CDR1 MNHEY, CDR2 SVGAGI. This CDR3 contains 14 residues. The V and J ends lost 2 bases and 5 bases respectively, with 12 bases between them. CDR3 protein: CASSYGTLLETQYF. As DNA, the CDR3 is TGTGCCAGCAGTTACGGCACGCTCCTGGAGACCCAGTACTTC.

This clone has just a few counts. This chain uses TRBV6-5 with TRBJ2-3, with D possibly being TRBD1 (7 bases). The CDR3 has 15 residues. Looked up from germline, CDR1 is MNHEY and CDR2 is SVGAGI. Trimming removed 10 bases from V and 2 bases from J, with 19 bases in between. CDR3 nucleotide sequence: TGTGCCACTACGGAGGGGGCCGGATACACAGATACGCAGTATTTT. Protein: CATTEGAGYTDTQYF.

The rearrangement joins TRBV5-5 to TRBJ1-1; the D gene is possibly TRBD1 (5 bases). The germline gives CDR1 SGHKS, CDR2 YYEKEE (reference sequence). The CDR3 covers 16 residues. Trimming left V 4 bases short and J 4 bases short, with 20 bases between. The CDR3 bases are TGTGCCAGCAGCCAAGGGGCATCCTTACGAACCACTGAAGCTTTCTTT. Translating it yields CASSQGASLRTTEAFF.

The chain carries TRBV5-8 and TRBJ2-4, with 9 bases lining up with TRBD1. CDR3 size: 19 residues. Germline V gene sequence: CDR1 SGHTS, CDR2 YDEGEE. Germline trimming cut 2 bases from V and 0 bases from J; bases unmatched to any gene: 12. The CDR3 DNA sequence: TGTGCCAGCAGCTTTACCGGGACAGGGTTCGCAATAGCCAAAAACATTCAGTACTTC. The encoded protein is CASSFTGTGFAIAKNIQYF.

The chain uses TRBV11-2 and TRBJ2-1; 9 bases are a match to TRBD2. The ends lost 5 bases at V and 6 bases at J; junction bases unmatched: 8. The CDR3 totals 15 residues. Per the germline V gene, CDR1 is SGHAT and CDR2 is FQNNGV. The CDR3 DNA is TGTGCCAGCAGCCGAGGGCGGGGGGGCCCCAATGAGCAGTTCTTC. This gives the protein CASSRGRGGPNEQFF.

The rearrangement joins TRBV6-1 to TRBJ2-5; D is perhaps TRBD2 (5 bases). The V and J ends lost 0 bases and 4 bases respectively, with 12 bases between them. CDR1 is MNHNS and CDR2 is SASEGT in the germline V gene. This CDR3 has 15 residues. CDR3: CASSEARVGLETQYF. The CDR3 nucleotides read TGTGCCAGCAGTGAAGCGCGGGTGGGCCTAGAGACCCAGTACTTC.

The chain uses TRBV19 and TRBJ1-1; D is unresolved. Looked up from germline, CDR1 is LNHDA and CDR2 is SQIVND (reference sequence). This CDR3 has 11 amino acids. Trimming cost V 7 bases and J 6 bases, with 9 bases left between them. The CDR3, as DNA: TGTGCCAGTACACGGTACGCTGAAGCTTTCTTT. Its translation is CASTRYAEAFF.

The rearrangement links TRBV10-3 to TRBJ2-1; D possibly corresponds to TRBD1 (5 bases). The germline V gene has CDR1 ENHRY and CDR2 SYGVKD. CDR3 length: 13 amino acids. The V and J ends lost 10 bases and 5 bases respectively, with 15 bases between them. CDR3 region: CASDQGRNNEQFF. CDR3 DNA sequence: TGTGCCAGCGACCAGGGTCGCAACAATGAGCAGTTCTTC.

This sequence joins TRBV27 and TRBJ2-7; perhaps TRBD1 as D (6 bases). Germline values: CDR1 MNHEY, CDR2 SMNVEV (reference sequence). The CDR3 spans 14 residues. Trimming removed 7 bases from V and 2 bases from J, with 15 bases in between. CDR3 in DNA: TGTGCCAGCACCCAGGGGATTCCCCCCTACGAGCAGTACTTC. This encodes CASTQGIPPYEQYF.

V is TRBV28 and J is TRBJ1-3, with 7 bases lining up with TRBD1. V dropped 8 bases and J dropped 0; count of bases not matched to a gene: 13. Germline CDR1 MDHEN, CDR2 SYDVKM. CDR3 size: 17 residues. The DNA of the CDR3 is TGTGCCAGCCATACCGTGACAGGGCGACTCTCTGGAAACACCATATATTTT. Translation: CASHTVTGRLSGNTIYF.

This sequence joins TRBV5-5 and TRBJ2-7, with 9 positions matching TRBD2. CDR1 and CDR2 from the germline V gene are SGHKS and YYEKEE (reference sequence). Losses at the gene ends were 1 base for V and 4 bases for J; bases not matched to a gene: 3. This CDR3 spans 14 amino acids. For the CDR3, the DNA is TGTGCCAGCAGCTTGCCTAGCGGGGTGTACGAGCAGTACTTC. Its protein product is CASSLPSGVYEQYF. Supplemented by reference TRBV5-5 and TRBJ2-7, the full variable domain reads DAGVTQSPTHLIKTRGQQVTLRCSPISGHKSVSWYQQVLGQGPQFIFQYYEKEERGRGNFPDRFSARQFPNYSSELNVNALLLGDSALYLCASSLPSGVYEQYFGPGTRLTVT.

V and J are TRBV6-5 and TRBJ1-1; no clear D gene. This CDR3 region has 12 residues. Germline lookup yields CDR1 MNHEY and CDR2 SVGAGI. With 4 bases removed from V and 4 bases from J, the gap between germline ends came to 7 bases. CDR3 bases: TGTGCCAGCAGTTCGGTGTCCACTGAAGCTTTCTTT. Residues: CASSSVSTEAFF.

The genes are TRBV6-5 and TRBJ1-5, with TRBD1 as a possible D gene (6 bases). The CDR3 length is 15 residues. Trimming took off 6 bases at V and 1 base at J, with 13 bases between the two ends. Germline assignment: CDR1 MNHEY and CDR2 SVGAGI. The CDR3 spells CASRSGTMSNQPQHF. The CDR3, as DNA: TGTGCCAGCAGGTCCGGGACAATGAGCAATCAGCCCCAGCATTTT.